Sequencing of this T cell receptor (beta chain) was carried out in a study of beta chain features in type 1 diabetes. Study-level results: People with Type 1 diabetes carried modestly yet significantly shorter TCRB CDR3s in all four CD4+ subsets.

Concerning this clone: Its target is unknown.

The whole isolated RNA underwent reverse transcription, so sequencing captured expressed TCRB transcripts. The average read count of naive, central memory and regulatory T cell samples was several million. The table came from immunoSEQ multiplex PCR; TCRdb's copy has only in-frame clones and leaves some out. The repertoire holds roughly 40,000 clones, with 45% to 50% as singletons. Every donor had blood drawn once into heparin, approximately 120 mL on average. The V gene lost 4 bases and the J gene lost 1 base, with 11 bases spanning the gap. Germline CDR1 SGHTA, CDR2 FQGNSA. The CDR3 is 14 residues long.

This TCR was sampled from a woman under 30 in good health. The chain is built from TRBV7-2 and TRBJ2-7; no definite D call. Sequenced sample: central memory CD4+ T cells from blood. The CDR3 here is CASSSRAISYEQYF. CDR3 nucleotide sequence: TGTGCCAGCAGCTCCCGAGCAATATCCTACGAGCAGTACTTC.